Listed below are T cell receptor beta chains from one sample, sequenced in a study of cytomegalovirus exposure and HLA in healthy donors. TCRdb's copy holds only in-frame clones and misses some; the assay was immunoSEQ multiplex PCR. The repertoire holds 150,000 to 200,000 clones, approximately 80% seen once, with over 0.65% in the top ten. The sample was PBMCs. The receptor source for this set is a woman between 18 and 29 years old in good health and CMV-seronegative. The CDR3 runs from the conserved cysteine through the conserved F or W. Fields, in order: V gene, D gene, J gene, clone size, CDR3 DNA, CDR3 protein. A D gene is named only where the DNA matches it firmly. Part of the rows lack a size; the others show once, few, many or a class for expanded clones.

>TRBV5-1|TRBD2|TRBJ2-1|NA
TGCGCCAGCAGCTTGGCGTCGGCTAGCGGGAGGGCCGATGGGTTCTTC
CASSLASASGRADGFF
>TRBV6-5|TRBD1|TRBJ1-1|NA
TGTGCCAGCAAATCGACAGGGGGCACTGAAGCTTTCTTT
CASKSTGGTEAFF
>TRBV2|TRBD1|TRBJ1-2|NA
TGTGCCAGCAGTAACCGACAGGGTTATGTCTATGGCTACACCTTC
CASSNRQGYVYGYTF
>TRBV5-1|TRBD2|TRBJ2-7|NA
TGCGCCAGCAGCCATAGCGGGAGCTCCTACGAGCAGTACTTC
CASSHSGSSYEQYF
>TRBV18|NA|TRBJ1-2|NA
TGTGCCAGCTCACCGGGGCCCGGCTTGGTGCGGATTATACTGGACTATGGCTACACCTTC
CASSPGPGLVRIILDYGYTF
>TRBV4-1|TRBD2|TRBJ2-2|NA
TGCGCCAGCAGCCGACTAGCTTCCAGCACCGGGGAGCTGTTTTTT
CASSRLASSTGELFF
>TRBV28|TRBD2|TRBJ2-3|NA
TGTGCCAGCAGTTTATTGGACATAGCGGGAGTTGGTACAGATACGCAGTATTTT
CASSLLDIAGVGTDTQYF
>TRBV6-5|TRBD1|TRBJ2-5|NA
TGTGCCAGCAGTTACTTACAGGGGATTTGGGAGACCCAGTACTTC
CASSYLQGIWETQYF
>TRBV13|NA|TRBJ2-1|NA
TGTGCCAGCAGCTTACGGAGAGACCTAAATGAGCAGTTCTTC
CASSLRRDLNEQFF
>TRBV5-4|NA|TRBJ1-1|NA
TGTGCCAGCACCCGTAGGGGCGCTCGGGTGCCTGAAGCTTTCTTT
CASTRRGARVPEAFF
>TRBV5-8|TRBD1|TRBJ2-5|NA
TGTGCCAGCAGCCCGGGACAGGGACAAGAGACCCAGTACTTC
CASSPGQGQETQYF
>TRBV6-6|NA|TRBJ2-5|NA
TGTGCCAGCAGTTACTCGTTTGCAGGGATGGAGACCCAGTACTTC
CASSYSFAGMETQYF
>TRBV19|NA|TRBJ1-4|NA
TGTGCCAGTAGTCACCAGATTACAACTAATGAAAAACTGTTTTTT
CASSHQITTNEKLFF
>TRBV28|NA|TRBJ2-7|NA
TGTGCCAGCAGTTTAGTGGGGCTACCCTACGAGCAGTACTTC
CASSLVGLPYEQYF
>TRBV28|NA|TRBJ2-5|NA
TGTGCCAGCACTGAAAACGTGGGGGGAACCCAGTACTTC
CASTENVGGTQYF
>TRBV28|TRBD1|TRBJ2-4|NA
TGTGCCAGCAGTCAGGACAGGGGCCAAAACATTCAGTACTTC
CASSQDRGQNIQYF
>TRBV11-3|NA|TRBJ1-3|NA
TGTGCCAGCAGCGCCGCAGGGATCGTCGGAGCTGGAAACACCATATATTTT
CASSAAGIVGAGNTIYF
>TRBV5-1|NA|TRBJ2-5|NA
TGCGCCAGCAGCCTGAGAGGGGAGACCCAGTACTTC
CASSLRGETQYF
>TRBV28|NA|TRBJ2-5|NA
TGTGCCAGCAGTTTCGGACGACAGAGCCAAGAGACCCAGTACTTC
CASSFGRQSQETQYF
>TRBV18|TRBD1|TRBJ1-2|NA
TGTGCCAGCTCACCGTGGGACAGGGATGGTGGCTACACCTTC
CASSPWDRDGGYTF
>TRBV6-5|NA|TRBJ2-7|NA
TGTGCCAGCAGTTACCGGGGGAGCTCCTACGAGCAGTACTTC
CASSYRGSSYEQYF
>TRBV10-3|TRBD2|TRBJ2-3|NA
TGTGCCATCAGGGGAGCGGGAGCGGCAGATACGCAGTATTTT
CAIRGAGAADTQYF
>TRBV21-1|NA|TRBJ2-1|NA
TGTGCCAGCAGCCCCGGGAGGGCGGGAGGGGGGAATGAGCAGTTCTTC
CASSPGRAGGGNEQFF
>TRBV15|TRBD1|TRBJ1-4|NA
TGTGCCACCAGCAGAGATCCCGTGACAGGGCTACCTAATGAAAAACTGTTTTTT
CATSRDPVTGLPNEKLFF
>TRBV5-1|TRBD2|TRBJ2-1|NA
TGCGCCAGCAGCTTGGAGGGACTAGCTAACAATGAGCAGTTCTTC
CASSLEGLANNEQFF
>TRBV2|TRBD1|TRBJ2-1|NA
TGTGCCAGCAGTCCTACAGGGGTATGGGGATCCTACAATGAGCAGTTCTTC
CASSPTGVWGSYNEQFF
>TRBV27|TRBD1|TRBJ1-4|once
TGTGCCAGCTCAATTGGACAGGGGACTAATGAAAAACTGTTTTTT
CASSIGQGTNEKLFF
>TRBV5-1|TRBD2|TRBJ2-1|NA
TGCGCCAGCAGCCCGCGGGGCGGGAGTTCCTACAATGAGCAGTTCTTC
CASSPRGGSSYNEQFF
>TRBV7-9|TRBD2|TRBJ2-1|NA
TGTGCCAGCAGCTTAGGGGGGAGGGCCCATGAGCAGTTCTTC
CASSLGGRAHEQFF
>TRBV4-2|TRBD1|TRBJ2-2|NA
TGTGCCAGCACACCGGGGGACAGGGGGCAAGGGGAGCTGTTTTTT
CASTPGDRGQGELFF
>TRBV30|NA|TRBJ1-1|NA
TGTGCCTGGGGGGGACTGGGAGGCACTGAAGCTTTCTTT
CAWGGLGGTEAFF
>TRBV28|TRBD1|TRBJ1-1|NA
TGTGCCAGCAGATTAAATACAGGGGGCTACACTGAAGCTTTCTTT
CASRLNTGGYTEAFF
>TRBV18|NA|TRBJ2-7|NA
TGTGCCAGCTCACCGGTATATGGAGCCTACGAGCAGTACTTC
CASSPVYGAYEQYF
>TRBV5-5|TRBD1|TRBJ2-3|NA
TGTGCCAGCAGCTTACAGGGGCGTTCTAGCACAGATACGCAGTATTTT
CASSLQGRSSTDTQYF
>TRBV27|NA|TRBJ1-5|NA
TGTGCCAGCAGTTTAAAAGGCAGGGGAAGCAATCAGCCCCAGCATTTT
CASSLKGRGSNQPQHF
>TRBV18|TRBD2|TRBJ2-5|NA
TGTGCCAGCTCACCTGCGAAGAGACTGCTAGCGGGCCAAGAGACCCAGTACTTC
CASSPAKRLLAGQETQYF
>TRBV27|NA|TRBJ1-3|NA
TGTGCCAGCAGTCCTAGGAGCTCTGGAAACACCATATATTTT
CASSPRSSGNTIYF
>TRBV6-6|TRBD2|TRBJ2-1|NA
TGTGCCAGCAGTTACGTAGCGGGAGGGGACAATGAGCAGTTCTTC
CASSYVAGGDNEQFF
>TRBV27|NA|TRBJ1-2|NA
TGTGCCAGCAGTATTCAGGGGAACCACTATGGCTACACCTTC
CASSIQGNHYGYTF
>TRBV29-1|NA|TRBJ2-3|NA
TGCAGCGCCGACATAACTAGCACAGATACGCAGTATTTT
CSADITSTDTQYF
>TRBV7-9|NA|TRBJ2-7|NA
TGTGCCAGCAGCGCCGACCACTACTACGAGCAGTACTTC
CASSADHYYEQYF
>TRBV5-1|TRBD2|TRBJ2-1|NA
TGCGCCAGCACTTTGCTAGCGGGAGCCATCTACAATGAGCAGTTCTTC
CASTLLAGAIYNEQFF
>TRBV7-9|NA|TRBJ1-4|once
TGTGCCAGCAGCTTTAGTCAAAGTCGAAAACTGTTTTTT
CASSFSQSRKLFF
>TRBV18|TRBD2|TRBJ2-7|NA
TGTGCCAGCTCACCACGACTATCAGCGGGGGTTTTCGAGCAGTACTTC
CASSPRLSAGVFEQYF
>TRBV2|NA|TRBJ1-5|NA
TGTGCCAGCAAGCTCAGGGTTGCTAGCAATCAGCCCCAGCATTTT
CASKLRVASNQPQHF
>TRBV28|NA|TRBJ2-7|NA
TGTGCCAGCAGTATCAGCCCGGGGACTGACGGCGAGCAGTACTTC
CASSISPGTDGEQYF
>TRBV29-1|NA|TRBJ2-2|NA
TGCAGCGCCCAAAGACAGGAGAACACCGGGGAGCTGTTTTTT
CSAQRQENTGELFF
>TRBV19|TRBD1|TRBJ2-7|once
TGTGCCAGTAGTATTTCCTGGGACAGGGTCCACGAGCAGTACTTC
CASSISWDRVHEQYF
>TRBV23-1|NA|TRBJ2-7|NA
TGCGCCAGCAGTCACTTCTACGAGCAGTACTTC
CASSHFYEQYF
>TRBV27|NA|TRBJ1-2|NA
TGTGCCAGCACCACGGGCGGGAGGGGTGGCTACACCTTC
CASTTGGRGGYTF
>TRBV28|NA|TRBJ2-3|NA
TGTGCCAGCGGCGGGACAGATACGCAGTATTTT
CASGGTDTQYF
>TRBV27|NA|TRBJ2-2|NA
TGTGCCAGCATGAGGCAGCCGAACACCGGGGAGCTGTTTTTT
CASMRQPNTGELFF